This T cell receptor (beta chain) was sequenced for a study of blood T cell repertoires in COVID-19. Study summary: Whether acute or convalescent, the COVID-19 samples came from the United States, Italy and Spain. Sources were T cells, B-cell-depleted T cells, or PBMCs; the material itself was cDNA or gDNA.

Measured with immunoSEQ multiplex PCR; TCRdb has only the in-frame clones, and not every one. This sample has around 300,000 clones; approximately 85% occur once, and the top ten carry approximately 11%. V was pared by 1 base and J by 7 bases, with 16 bases of the junction left unmatched. The germline gives CDR1 KGHSH, CDR2 LQKENI. The CDR3 covers 20 residues. The V call is TRBV18, the J call TRBJ2-1; 13 bases are shared with TRBD2. The source is a woman between 65 and 79 years old with acute or convalescent COVID-19. Input material: peripheral blood. The chain's CDR3 is CASSPLALLTSGGAGNEQFF. The DNA for the CDR3 is TGTGCCAGCTCACCACTCGCCTTACTTACTAGCGGGGGGGCCGGTAATGAGCAGTTCTTC.